The sequence of this TCR beta chain was determined in a study of CD8 T cells in ankylosing spondylitis (dated by TCRdb to between 2016 and 2019). For the study in its entirety: To find TCR variants linked to disease, the study profiled T cell receptor beta repertoires in ankylosing spondylitis patients and healthy donors. The whole study cohort included over 85 healthy donors and under 30 ankylosing spondylitis patients. Peripheral blood was sampled, and synovial fluid was also collected from ankylosing spondylitis patients.

The sequencing machine was an Illumina HiSeq 2500. TCR beta libraries were prepared by quantitative 5'-RACE with molecular barcodes. Concerning the study's data processing: To identify disease-linked TCR variants, a new computational method was used, one built on a probabilistic model of VDJ rearrangement. TCRdb's own reprocessing of the public reads used fastp at Q25 and MiXCR and kept productive beta chains. Under each unique CDR3 protein, matching rows form one entry showing the most common genes and DNA. Here the V and J calls rest on TCRdb's processing, not on the authors' analysis. In this sample the table shows around 320,000 distinct CDR3 sequences, 20% to 25% of which occur a single time. The leading ten clones occupy about 4% of the sample. Findings and caveats that apply to the study as a whole: A TCR beta motif of about 8 highly homologous amino acid variants appeared characteristic of blood from ankylosing spondylitis patients. The disease-linked clones had a CD8+ phenotype and were found at relatively low frequencies in peripheral blood. According to the report, matched synovial fluid samples from ankylosing spondylitis patients were significantly enriched for the disease-linked clones. Some motif variants were previously reported in synovial fluid and blood of reactive arthritis patients, suggesting common disease-initiation mechanisms.

Spanning cysteine to phenylalanine, the CDR3 consists of 13 amino acids. Only CDR3 DNA is held: 39 bases, read in frame from base 1. V and J are truncated by 4 bases and 9 bases respectively, leaving an intervening sequence of 13 bases. This clonotype occurred many times. What antigen it recognizes has not been identified. The record has no base qualities; no much larger clone is one base away. The chain links TRBV12-3 or TRBV12-4 with TRBJ2-1; the D gene is possibly TRBD2, with 7 bases matching. Sample: blood, either unsorted or a sorted T cell fraction (not recorded which). The sequence derives from a female donor with ankylosing spondylitis or in good health (not recorded which). The CDR3 protein: CASSWTRGFEQFF. In nucleotides, the sequence is TGTGCCAGCAGTTGGACTAGGGGGTTTGAGCAGTTCTTC.